One sample yielded the 17 T cell receptor beta chains listed below, sequenced in a study of T cell repertoires in aging, cancer and after chemotherapy. Peripheral blood genomic DNA, not sorted cells or RNA, was the template. Rearranged V-D-J TRB sequences were amplified with a mixed TRB-A/B primer pool. TCRdb called the multiplex PCR reads again in MiXCR, with one record for every CDR3 protein. The sample has 650 to 950 distinct CDR3 sequences, roughly 20% seen once. Sequenced input: blood. These receptors all stem from a human donor in good health.

This clonotype was counted once. This chain uses TRBV6-4 with TRBJ1-1; perhaps TRBD1 as D (5 bases). Germline CDR1 MRHNA, CDR2 SNTAGT. The V end was cut by 5 bases, the J end by 3 bases, with 13 bases between. The CDR3 runs 14 residues. Written as DNA, the CDR3 is TGTGCCAGCAGTTGGGCGGGGGGTTACACTGAAGCTTTCTTT. Its protein is CASSWAGGYTEAFF.

This chain connects TRBV19 to TRBJ2-5, with D hard to call. Trimming left V 9 bases short and J 6 bases short, with 14 bases between. The CDR3 spans 12 residues. Germline V lookup: CDR1 LNHDA, CDR2 SQIVND (reference sequence). The CDR3, as DNA: TGTGCCAGCTTCGGACCGGAACAGACCCAGTACTTC. As protein: CASFGPEQTQYF.

This clonotype rates as large. This chain uses TRBV6-6 with TRBJ1-6, with 9 bases that match TRBD1. After removal of 2 bases from V and 7 bases from J, the junction contained 15 bases not matched to a gene. This CDR3 has 19 residues. Germline values: CDR1 MNHNY, CDR2 SVGAGI (reference sequence). CDR3 in amino acids: CASSYPGGTGILPNSPLHF. In DNA, the CDR3 is TGTGCCAGCAGTTACCCAGGGGGGACAGGGATTCTCCCGAATTCACCCCTCCACTTT.

Sample share makes this clonotype medium-sized (0.01 to 0.1%). The chain is built from TRBV19 and TRBJ1-1; 7 positions agree with TRBD1. The CDR3 extends over 13 amino acids. J was trimmed by 3 bases and V by 6 bases; bases with no gene match: 4. CDR1 and CDR2 (germline): LNHDA, SQIVND (reference sequence). The CDR3 reads CASSQGVYTEAFF. The CDR3 nucleotides are TGTGCCAGTAGCCAGGGGGTTTACACTGAAGCTTTCTTT. Full variable domain (missing parts from reference TRBV19 and TRBJ1-1): DGGITQSPKYLFRKEGQNVTLSCEQNLNHDAMYWYRQDPGQGLRLIYYSQIVNDFQKGDIAEGYSVSREKKESFPLTVTSAQKNPTAFYLCASSQGVYTEAFFGQGTRLTVV.

In its sample, this clonotype is medium-sized (0.01 to 0.1%). The chain's CDR3 is CASSPQRNIRSGNTIYF. The CDR3 bases are TGTGCCAGCTCACCACAAAGGAACATTCGCTCTGGAAACACCATATATTTT. J is TRBJ1-3 and V is TRBV18, with unresolved D. The CDR3 loop spans 17 amino acids. From germline, CDR1 is KGHSH and CDR2 LQKENI. V dropped 1 base and J dropped 0 bases, with 13 bases sitting between them.

This sequence joins TRBV28 and TRBJ1-2; D perhaps matches TRBD1 (5 bases). Between the trimmed V and J ends, which lost 4 bases and 8 bases, there was a span of 17 bases. CDR3 length: 14 amino acids. Germline CDR1 reads MDHEN; CDR2 reads SYDVKM. CDR3 residues: CASSSTDTPGGYTF. The CDR3 DNA follows: TGTGCCAGCAGTTCAACGGACACCCCGGGGGGCTACACCTTC.

In its sample, this clonotype is medium-sized. J is TRBJ2-7 and V is TRBV7-9; TRBD2 agrees at 10 bases. Germline V lookup: CDR1 SEHNR, CDR2 FQNEAQ (reference sequence). V gave up 8 bases and J gave up 6 bases; unmatched junction bases: 10. This CDR3 has 14 amino acids. CDR3 protein: CASGDLAGAGEQYF. In DNA, the CDR3 is TGTGCCAGCGGAGACCTAGCGGGAGCTGGCGAGCAGTACTTC.

This chain joins TRBV19 and TRBJ2-5; 8 bases agree with TRBD1. This CDR3 region has 13 residues. Germline V gene lookup returns CDR1 LNHDA and CDR2 SQIVND (reference sequence). J lost 7 bases, V lost 6 bases, and 7 bases had no gene match. CDR3: CASRTTGVATQYF. For the CDR3, the DNA is TGTGCCAGTAGAACGACAGGGGTTGCGACCCAGTACTTC.

Sample share makes this clonotype large. The chain joins TRBV5-6 to TRBJ2-3; either TRBD1 or TRBD2 may fit D (5 bases each). The CDR3 runs to 12 residues. Germline lookup yields CDR1 SGHDT and CDR2 YYEEEE. The germline V and J ends were trimmed by 4 bases and 10 bases, with 13 bases remaining between them. The CDR3 is CASSPSGGPQYF. As DNA, the CDR3 is TGTGCCAGCAGCCCCAGTGGGGGTCCGCAGTATTTT. Supplemented by reference TRBV5-6 and TRBJ2-3, the full variable domain reads DAGVTQSPTHLIKTRGQQVTLRCSPKSGHDTVSWYQQALGQGPQFIFQYYEEEERQRGNFPDRFSGHQFPNYSSELNVNALLLGDSALYLCASSPSGGPQYFGPGTRLTVL.

By sample fraction, this clonotype is medium-sized. The chain combines TRBV4-3 with TRBJ2-7, with unresolved D. Trimming left V 1 base short and J 6 bases short, with 13 bases between. The CDR3 runs to 14 residues. CDR1 is LGHNA, CDR2 YSLEER, per germline. In DNA form, the CDR3 reads TGCGCCAGCAGCCAAGGCCGTATAGTAGCCGAGCAGTACTTC. It translates to CASSQGRIVAEQYF.

The chain employs TRBV11-3 and TRBJ1-1; D not certain. The germline gives CDR1 SGHNT, CDR2 YENEEA. The CDR3 is 13 amino acids. V shed 3 bases and J shed 6 bases, with 11 bases lying between them. The CDR3 coding sequence is TGTGCCAGCAGCTTGGGCGGGGTATCTGAAGCTTTCTTT. Amino acids: CASSLGGVSEAFF. The full variable domain, completed using reference TRBV11-3 and TRBJ1-1, is EAGVVQSPRYKIIEKKQPVAFWCNPISGHNTLYWYLQNLGQGPELLIRYENEEAVDDSQLPKDRFSAERLKGVDSTLKIQPAELGDSAVYLCASSLGGVSEAFFGQGTRLTVV.

This clonotype is medium-sized within its sample. The chain is built from TRBV29-1 and TRBJ2-3, with 8 bases identical to TRBD2. This CDR3 is 15 amino acids long. Germline loops: CDR1 SQVTM, CDR2 ANQGSEA. With V trimmed by 4 bases and J by 5 bases, 11 bases remained unmatched. The CDR3 protein is CSVGTGRGALDTQYF. The CDR3 nucleotides read TGCAGCGTTGGTACTGGGCGGGGGGCCTTAGATACGCAGTATTTT.

By its share, this clonotype is medium-sized. The chain recombines TRBV12-3 or TRBV12-4 with TRBJ1-1; D unclear. V lost 0 bases to trimming and J lost 0 bases, with 5 bases between them. The CDR3 length is 14 residues. In DNA form, the CDR3 reads TGTGCCAGCAGTTTAGCAGGCATGAACACTGAAGCTTTCTTT. Its protein is CASSLAGMNTEAFF.

This clonotype is labeled medium-sized. The chain has TRBV7-2 and TRBJ2-7; TRBD1 aligns across 9 bases. The CDR3 spans 14 residues. Germline V gives CDR1 SGHTA, CDR2 FQGNSA. The V and J ends lost 1 base and 7 bases, in that order; junction bases with no gene match: 5. The CDR3 sequence is CASSLDRGRREQYF. The CDR3 DNA reads as TGTGCCAGCAGCTTAGACAGGGGGCGCCGGGAGCAGTACTTC.

Relative to its sample, this clonotype is large. This chain joins TRBV19 and TRBJ1-4, with a weak D call TRBD1 (5 bases). Looked up from germline, CDR1 is LNHDA and CDR2 is SQIVND (reference sequence). V lost 5 bases and J lost 7, with 14 bases in between. The CDR3 runs 14 residues. The CDR3 sequence: CASSARTRGEKLFF. The CDR3 region has the DNA TGTGCCAGTAGTGCCCGGACACGGGGTGAAAAACTGTTTTTT.

This clonotype is hyperexpanded in the sample. V gene TRBV27 combines with J gene TRBJ1-1; the D is unclear. Germline CDR1 is MNHEY and CDR2 is SMNVEV (reference sequence). The CDR3 spans 13 residues. Trimming stripped 7 bases from V and 1 base from J, with 10 bases between. DNA for the CDR3: TGTGCCAGCAACCTAGGGCGGAACACTGAAGCTTTCTTT. This translates into CASNLGRNTEAFF.

This clonotype is medium-sized (0.01 to 0.1%) by share. This chain links TRBV10-3 with TRBJ2-4; the D gene is possibly TRBD2 (7 bases). The germline gives CDR1 ENHRY, CDR2 SYGVKD. V lost 2 bases and J lost 9, with 14 bases in between. This CDR3 is built from 14 residues. The CDR3 DNA is TGTGCCATCAGTGAGGGCAAAGGGGGGGGCATTCAGTACTTC. Protein product: CAISEGKGGGIQYF.